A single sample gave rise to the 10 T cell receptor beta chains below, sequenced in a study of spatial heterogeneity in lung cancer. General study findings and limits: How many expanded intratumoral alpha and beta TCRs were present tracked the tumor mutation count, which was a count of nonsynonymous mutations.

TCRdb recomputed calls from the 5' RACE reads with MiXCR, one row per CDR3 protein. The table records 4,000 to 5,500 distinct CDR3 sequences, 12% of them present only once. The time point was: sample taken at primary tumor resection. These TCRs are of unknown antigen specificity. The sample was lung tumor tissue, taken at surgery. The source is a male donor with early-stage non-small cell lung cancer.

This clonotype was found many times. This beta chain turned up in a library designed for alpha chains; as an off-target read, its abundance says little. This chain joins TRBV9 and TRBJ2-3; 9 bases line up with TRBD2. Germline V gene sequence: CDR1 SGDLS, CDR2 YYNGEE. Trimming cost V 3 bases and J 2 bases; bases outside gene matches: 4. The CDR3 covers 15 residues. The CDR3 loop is CASSAAGGNTDTQYF. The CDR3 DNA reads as TGTGCCAGCAGCGCAGCGGGAGGAAACACAGATACGCAGTATTTT.

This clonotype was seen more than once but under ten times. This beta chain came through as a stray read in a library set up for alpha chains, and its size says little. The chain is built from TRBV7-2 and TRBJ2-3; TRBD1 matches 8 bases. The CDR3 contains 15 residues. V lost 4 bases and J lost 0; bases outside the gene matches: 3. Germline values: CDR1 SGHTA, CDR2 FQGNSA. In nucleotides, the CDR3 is TGTGCCAGCAGCTCCCAGGGGGCCAGCACAGATACGCAGTATTTT. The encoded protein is CASSSQGASTDTQYF.

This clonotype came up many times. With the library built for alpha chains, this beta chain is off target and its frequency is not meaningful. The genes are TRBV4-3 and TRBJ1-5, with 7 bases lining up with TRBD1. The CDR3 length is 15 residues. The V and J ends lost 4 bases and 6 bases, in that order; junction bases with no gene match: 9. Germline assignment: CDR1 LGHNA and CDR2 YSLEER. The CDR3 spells CASSLTRDRGQPQHF. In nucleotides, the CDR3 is TGCGCCAGCAGCCTGACCCGGGACAGAGGTCAGCCCCAGCATTTT.

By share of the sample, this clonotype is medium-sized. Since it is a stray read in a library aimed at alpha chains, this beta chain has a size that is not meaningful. The CDR3 nucleotides read TGTGCCAGCAGCCGAGGGAGTGGGGCAACCGGGGAGCTGTTTTTT. Its protein product is CASSRGSGATGELFF. This chain connects TRBV5-4 to TRBJ2-2; D possibly uses TRBD1 or TRBD2 (5 bases each). V gave up 4 bases and J gave up 5 bases, with 15 bases separating them. The CDR3 is made up of 15 amino acids. Per the germline V gene, CDR1 is SGHNT and CDR2 is YYREEE (reference sequence). The full variable domain, in which reference TRBV5-4 and TRBJ2-2 provide the parts outside the CDR3, is ETGVTQSPTHLIKTRGQQVTLRCSSQSGHNTVSWYQQALGQGPQFIFQYYREEENGRGNFPPRFSGLQFPNYSSELNVNALELDDSALYLCASSRGSGATGELFFGEGSRLTVL.

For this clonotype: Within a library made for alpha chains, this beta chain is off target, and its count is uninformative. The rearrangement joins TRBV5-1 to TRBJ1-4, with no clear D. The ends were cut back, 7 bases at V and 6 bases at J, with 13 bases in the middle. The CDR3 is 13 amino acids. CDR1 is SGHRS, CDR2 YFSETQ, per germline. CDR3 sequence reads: CASRGDVDEKLFF. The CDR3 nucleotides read TGCGCCAGCCGCGGAGACGTGGATGAAAAACTGTTTTTT.

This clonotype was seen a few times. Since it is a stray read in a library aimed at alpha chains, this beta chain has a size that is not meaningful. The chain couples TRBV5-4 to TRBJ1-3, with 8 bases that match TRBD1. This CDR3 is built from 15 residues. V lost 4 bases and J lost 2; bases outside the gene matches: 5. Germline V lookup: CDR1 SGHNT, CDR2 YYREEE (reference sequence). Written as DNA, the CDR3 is TGTGCCAGCAGCCTAGACAGGGGAGCTGGAAACACCATATATTTT. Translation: CASSLDRGAGNTIYF.

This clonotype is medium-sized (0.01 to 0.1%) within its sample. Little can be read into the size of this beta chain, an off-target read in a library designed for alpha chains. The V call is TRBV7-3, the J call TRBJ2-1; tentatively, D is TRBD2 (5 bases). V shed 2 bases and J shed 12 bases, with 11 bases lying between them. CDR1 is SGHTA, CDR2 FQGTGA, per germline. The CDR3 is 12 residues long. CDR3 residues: CASSLDGGRQFF. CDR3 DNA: TGTGCCAGCAGCTTAGACGGTGGGAGGCAGTTCTTC.

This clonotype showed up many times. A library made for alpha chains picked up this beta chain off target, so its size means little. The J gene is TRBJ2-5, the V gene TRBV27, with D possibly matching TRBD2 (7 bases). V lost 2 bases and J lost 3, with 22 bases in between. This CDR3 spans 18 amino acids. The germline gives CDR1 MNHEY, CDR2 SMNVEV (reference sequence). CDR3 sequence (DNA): TGTGCCAGCAGTTTAGAGGATGGGGCAGGGGAGGGAAAAGAGACCCAGTACTTC. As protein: CASSLEDGAGEGKETQYF.

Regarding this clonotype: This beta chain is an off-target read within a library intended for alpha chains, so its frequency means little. DNA for the CDR3: TGTGCCAGCAGTTTGAGGCAGAGTAATGAAAAACTGTTTTTT. Its translation is CASSLRQSNEKLFF. The rearrangement joins TRBV12-3 or TRBV12-4 to TRBJ1-4; D gene ambiguous. Trimming removed 3 bases at V and 4 bases at J, with 9 bases between. This CDR3 comprises 14 residues.

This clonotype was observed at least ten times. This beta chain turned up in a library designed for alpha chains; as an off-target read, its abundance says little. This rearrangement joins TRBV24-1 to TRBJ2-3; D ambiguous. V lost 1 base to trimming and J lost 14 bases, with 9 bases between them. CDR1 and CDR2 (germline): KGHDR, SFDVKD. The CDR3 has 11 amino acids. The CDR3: CATSDLVMVYF. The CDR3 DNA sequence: TGTGCCACCAGTGATTTAGTTATGGTGTATTTT.